This T cell receptor beta chain appears in the sequencing data of a study of shared T cell receptors in the human thymus. TCRdb's copy holds only in-frame clones and misses some; the assay was immunoSEQ multiplex PCR. The sample holds fewer than 700,000 clones, around 89% seen once. CDR1 is MRHNA and CDR2 is SNTAGT in the germline V gene. The V gene lost 4 bases and the J gene lost 8 bases, with 9 bases spanning the gap. The CDR3 covers 12 residues. Only a few counts were recorded for this clone. Different DNA sequences within this sample yield the same CDR3. These same data were also listed under a study on human thymus T cells. That report notes: Donor material was obtained from healthy Finnish infants undergoing corrective surgery for congenital heart defects. Thymic resections from corrective heart surgery supplied the tissue. Thymic and blood repertoires appeared to display a bias in their usage of V and J genes. In unrelated individuals, thymic repertoires overlapped highly, according to related research.

The V gene is TRBV6-4, the J gene TRBJ2-1; TRBD2 might be the D (6 bases). The specimen was thymocytes. This sequence was found in a boy less than two years old with a congenital heart defect. The CDR3 spells CASSVGGDEQFF. CDR3 in DNA: TGTGCCAGCAGTGTCGGGGGAGATGAGCAGTTCTTC.